This T cell receptor beta chain was observed in a study of blood T cell repertoires in COVID-19. This table comes from immunoSEQ multiplex PCR, and its TCRdb copy is limited to in-frame clones, with some not included. This sample yields a few hundred thousand clones, of which roughly four fifths are seen a single time; approximately 5% belongs to the top ten. The sample holds a few counts of this clone. V shed 6 bases, J shed 7 bases, and the junction held 9 bases outside the gene matches. CDR3 length: 13 residues. CDR1 is SGHRS and CDR2 is YFSETQ in the germline V gene. What was sequenced was PBMCs or T cells enriched from blood (not recorded which). V usage is TRBV5-1 and J usage is TRBJ1-2; 7 bases align to TRBD1. This sequence was found in a woman between 45 and 60 years old who had recovered from COVID-19. CDR3 region: CASTQGTDGGYTF. The CDR3 DNA reads as TGCGCCAGCACCCAAGGGACAGATGGTGGCTACACCTTC. Together with reference TRBV5-1 and TRBJ1-2, the CDR3 gives the full variable domain: KAGVTQTPRYLIKTRGQQVTLSCSPISGHRSVSWYQQTPGQGLQFLFEYFSETQRNKGNFPGRFSGRQFSNSRSEMNVSTLELGDSALYLCASTQGTDGGYTFGSGTRLTVV.